This section outlines one T cell receptor beta chain sequence together with its context. No antigen is known for it. Produced via immunoSEQ multiplex PCR; TCRdb's table is partial and in-frame only. The repertoire holds approximately 80,000 clones, with more than 85% as singletons. Trimming shortened V by 2 bases and J by 7 bases, and 13 bases separated the two germline ends. Germline V gene data show CDR1 as MNHEY and CDR2 as SMNVEV (reference sequence). This CDR3 contains 14 residues. The data were obtained in a study of OX40 agonist ivuxolimab in advanced cancers. Study details: Every 2 weeks, patients got intravenous ivuxolimab at one of six dose levels (0.01-10 mg/kg). Patients treated during dose escalation were battling hepatocellular carcinoma, melanoma, renal cell or head and neck cancer. Three partial responders included one hepatocellular carcinoma patient and two cutaneous melanoma patients. Whole-study results and caveats: In a subset of nonresponders, normalized T-cell clonal expansion was also low.

The V and J genes are TRBV27 and TRBJ2-3, with TRBD2 as a possible D gene (5 bases). The input for sequencing was CD4+ or CD8+ T cells sorted from blood, taken in a trial of the OX40 agonist ivuxolimab. The source is an adult with an advanced solid tumor such as melanoma, head and neck, liver or kidney cancer. The CDR3, as DNA: TGTGCCAGCAGTTTAGGAGGTCCCACTAATACGCAGTATTTT. It specifies CASSLGGPTNTQYF.